The clone carrying this TCR beta chain is medium-sized by share. Antigen: not known. At one of its ends the junction is not consistent with the germline gene, which may arise from a read error. immunoSEQ v3.0 was run at survey level. Sequencing was intended to reach about 35,000-55,000 T-cell genomes per sample. Profiling relied on immunoSEQ multiplex PCR, and the TCRdb table lists in-frame clones only, not all of them. The sample has 45,000 to 50,000 clones, 80% to 90% seen once; the top ten hold 2.5% to 3.5%. This entry comes from a study of long-term antiretroviral therapy in people with HIV. Study results and caveats: Despite increasing after ART, diversity remained lower than that of transplant donor controls. Versus controls, repertoires in people with HIV had narrower CDR3 length ranges.

Every one of the donors gave at least one pre-ART PBMC sample and at least two post-ART PBMC samples. Looked up from germline, CDR1 is WSHSY and CDR2 is SAAADI. This CDR3 has 13 residues. The TCR sequence derives from a woman aged 18 to 35 with HIV. Specimen: unsorted PBMCs, collected 0.8 years after starting antiretroviral therapy. This chain links TRBV10-2 with TRBJ2-7; no clear D gene. The CDR3 DNA reads TGCGCCAGCAAATTAGGCCCCTCCTATGAGCAGTACTTC. Translation: CASKLGPSYEQYF.